This T cell receptor (beta chain) appears in the sequencing data of a study of blood T cell repertoires in COVID-19. At the level of the study: Whether acute or convalescent, the COVID-19 samples came from the United States, Italy and Spain. T cells, B-cell-depleted T cells, or PBMCs supplied cDNA or gDNA.

Germline V gene data show CDR1 as MNHEY and CDR2 as SMNVEV (reference sequence). There are 17 residues in the CDR3. V trimming: 3 bases; J trimming: 10 bases; junction bases outside the gene matches: 13. As originally analysed: Nucleated cell number was recorded as an estimate derived from reference gene primer amplification. Data came from immunoSEQ multiplex PCR; TCRdb stores just in-frame clones and leaves some out. V and J calls and clone size are given by that table; D and trimming were obtained from the DNA. The data hold 90,000 to 100,000 clones, with 87% observed a single time. The gene calls are TRBV27 and TRBJ1-6, with 9 positions matching TRBD1. This sequence originates from a man aged 65 to 79 with acute or convalescent COVID-19. Sample: peripheral blood. This CDR3 is CASSFQPPGQGGSPLHF. In DNA, the CDR3 is TGTGCCAGCAGTTTCCAACCCCCGGGACAGGGAGGATCACCCCTCCACTTT.